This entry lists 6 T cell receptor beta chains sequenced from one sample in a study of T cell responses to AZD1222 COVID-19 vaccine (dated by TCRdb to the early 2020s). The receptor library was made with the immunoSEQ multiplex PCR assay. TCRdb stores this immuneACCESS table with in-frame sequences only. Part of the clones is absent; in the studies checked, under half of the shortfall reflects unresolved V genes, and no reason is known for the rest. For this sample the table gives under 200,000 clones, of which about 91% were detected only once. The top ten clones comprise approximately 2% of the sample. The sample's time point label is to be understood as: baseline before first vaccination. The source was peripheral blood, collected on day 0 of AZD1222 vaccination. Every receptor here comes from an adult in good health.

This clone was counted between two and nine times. The CDR3 region has the DNA TGTGCCAGTAGTATAGTCCCAGGGAACTATGGCTACACCTTC. Protein sequence: CASSIVPGNYGYTF. The chain joins TRBV19 to TRBJ1-2; D is perhaps TRBD1 (5 bases). V gave up 1 base and J gave up 2 bases, with 8 bases separating them. The CDR3 loop spans 14 amino acids. Germline CDR1 and CDR2: LNHDA and SQIVND (reference sequence).

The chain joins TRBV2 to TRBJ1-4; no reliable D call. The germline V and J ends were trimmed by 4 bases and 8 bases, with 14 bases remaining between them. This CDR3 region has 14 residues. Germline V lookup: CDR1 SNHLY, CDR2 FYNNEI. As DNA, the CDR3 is TGTGCCAGCAGTGTGTTCGTAGGGCCCGAAAAACTGTTTTTT. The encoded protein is CASSVFVGPEKLFF.

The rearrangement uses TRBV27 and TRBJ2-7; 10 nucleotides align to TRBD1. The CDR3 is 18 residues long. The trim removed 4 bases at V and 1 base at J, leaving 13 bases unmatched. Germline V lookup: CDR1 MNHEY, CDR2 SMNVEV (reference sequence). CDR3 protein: CASSWGPPDRGQSYEQYF. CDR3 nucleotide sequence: TGTGCCAGCAGTTGGGGCCCCCCAGACAGGGGGCAGTCCTACGAGCAGTACTTC.

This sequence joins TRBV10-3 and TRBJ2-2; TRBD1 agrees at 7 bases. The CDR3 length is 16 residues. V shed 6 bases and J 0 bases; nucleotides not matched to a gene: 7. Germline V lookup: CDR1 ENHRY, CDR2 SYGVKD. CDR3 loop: CAIRVGQASNTGELFF. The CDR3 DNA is TGTGCCATCAGGGTAGGACAGGCGTCGAACACCGGGGAGCTGTTTTTT.

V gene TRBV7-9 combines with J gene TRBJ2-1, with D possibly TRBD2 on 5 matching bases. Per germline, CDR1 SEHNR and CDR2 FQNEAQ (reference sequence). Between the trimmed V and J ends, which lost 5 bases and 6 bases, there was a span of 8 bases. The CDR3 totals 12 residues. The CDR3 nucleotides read TGTGCCAGCAGCGAGGGCCGCAATGAGCAGTTCTTC. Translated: CASSEGRNEQFF.

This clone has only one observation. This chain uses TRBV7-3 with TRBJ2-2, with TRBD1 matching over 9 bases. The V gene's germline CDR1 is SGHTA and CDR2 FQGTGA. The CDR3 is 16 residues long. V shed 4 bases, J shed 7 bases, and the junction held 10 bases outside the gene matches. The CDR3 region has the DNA TGTGCCAGCAGCTCCCCCTCGGGGACAGGGAACGGGGAGCTGTTTTTT. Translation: CASSSPSGTGNGELFF. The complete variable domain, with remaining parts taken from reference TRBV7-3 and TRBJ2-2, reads GAGVSQTPSNKVTEKGKYVELRCDPISGHTALYWYRQSLGQGPEFLIYFQGTGAADDSGLPNDRFFAVRPEGSVSTLKIQRTERGDSAVYLCASSSPSGTGNGELFFGEGSRLTVL.